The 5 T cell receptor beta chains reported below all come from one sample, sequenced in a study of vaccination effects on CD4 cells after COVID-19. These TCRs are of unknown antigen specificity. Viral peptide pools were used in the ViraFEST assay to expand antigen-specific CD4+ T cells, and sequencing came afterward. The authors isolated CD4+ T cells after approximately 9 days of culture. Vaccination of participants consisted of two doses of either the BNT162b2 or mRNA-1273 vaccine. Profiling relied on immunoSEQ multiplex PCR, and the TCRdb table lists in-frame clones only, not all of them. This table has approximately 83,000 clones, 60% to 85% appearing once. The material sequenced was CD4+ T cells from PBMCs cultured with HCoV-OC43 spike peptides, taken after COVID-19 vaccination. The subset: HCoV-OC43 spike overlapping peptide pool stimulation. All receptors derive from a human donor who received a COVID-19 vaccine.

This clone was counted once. The CDR3 region is CASSEFRDPTEAFF. The CDR3, as DNA: TGTGCCAGCAGTGAATTTAGGGATCCCACTGAAGCTTTCTTT. The rearrangement joins TRBV2 to TRBJ1-1; no definite D call. The V gene's germline CDR1 is SNHLY and CDR2 FYNNEI. The CDR3 runs 14 residues. Trimming took 2 bases from V and 4 from J, leaving 11 bases between them.

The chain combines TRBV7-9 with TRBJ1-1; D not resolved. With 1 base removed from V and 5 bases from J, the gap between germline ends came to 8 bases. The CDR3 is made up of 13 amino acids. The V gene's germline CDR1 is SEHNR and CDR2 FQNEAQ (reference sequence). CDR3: CASSLVSGTEAFF. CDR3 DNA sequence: TGTGCCAGCAGCTTAGTAAGTGGGACTGAAGCTTTCTTT.

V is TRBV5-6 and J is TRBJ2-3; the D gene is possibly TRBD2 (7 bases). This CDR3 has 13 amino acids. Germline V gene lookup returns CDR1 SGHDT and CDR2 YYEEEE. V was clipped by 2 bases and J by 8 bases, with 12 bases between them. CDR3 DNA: TGTGCCAGCAGCTTAGGGGGGGGTGCTACGCAGTATTTT. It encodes CASSLGGGATQYF.

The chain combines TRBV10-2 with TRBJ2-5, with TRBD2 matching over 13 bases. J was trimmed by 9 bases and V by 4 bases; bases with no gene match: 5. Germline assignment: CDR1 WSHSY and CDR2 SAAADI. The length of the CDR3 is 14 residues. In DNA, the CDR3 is TGCGCCAGCAGTGGGACTAGCGGGGGCGTTTCCCAGTACTTC. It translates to CASSGTSGGVSQYF.

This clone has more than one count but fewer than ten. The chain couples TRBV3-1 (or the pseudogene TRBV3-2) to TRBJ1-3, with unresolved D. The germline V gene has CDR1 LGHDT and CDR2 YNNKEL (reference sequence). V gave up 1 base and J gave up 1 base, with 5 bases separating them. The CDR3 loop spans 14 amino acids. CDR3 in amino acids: CASSQAGSGNTIYF. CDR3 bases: TGTGCCAGCAGCCAAGCAGGTTCTGGAAACACCATATATTTT.